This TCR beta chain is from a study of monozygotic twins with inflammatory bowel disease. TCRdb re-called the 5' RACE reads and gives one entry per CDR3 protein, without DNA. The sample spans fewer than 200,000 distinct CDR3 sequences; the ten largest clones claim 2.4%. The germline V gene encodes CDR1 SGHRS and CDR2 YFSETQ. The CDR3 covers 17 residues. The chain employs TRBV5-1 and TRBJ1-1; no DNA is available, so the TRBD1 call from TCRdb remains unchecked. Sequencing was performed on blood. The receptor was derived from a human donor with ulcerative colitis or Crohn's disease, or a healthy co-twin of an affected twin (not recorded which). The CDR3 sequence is CASSLGPPSLAGTEAFF.